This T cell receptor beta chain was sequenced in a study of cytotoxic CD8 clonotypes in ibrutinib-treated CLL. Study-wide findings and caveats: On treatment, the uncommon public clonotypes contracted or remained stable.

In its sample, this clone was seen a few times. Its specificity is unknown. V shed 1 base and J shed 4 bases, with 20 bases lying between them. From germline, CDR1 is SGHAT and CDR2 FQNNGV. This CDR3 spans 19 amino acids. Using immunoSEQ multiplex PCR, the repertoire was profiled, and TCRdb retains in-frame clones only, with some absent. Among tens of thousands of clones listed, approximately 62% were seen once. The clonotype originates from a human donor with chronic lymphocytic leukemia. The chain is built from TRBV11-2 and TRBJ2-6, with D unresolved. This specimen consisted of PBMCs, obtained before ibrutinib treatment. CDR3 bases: TGTGCCAGCAGCTTAGGCCCCCAACGCAGTTTGGGAGGGGCCAACGTCCTGACTTTC. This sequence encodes CASSLGPQRSLGGANVLTF.